This TCR beta chain is from a study of Tregs in tolerant kidney transplant recipients. Recipients received nonmyeloablative bone marrow transplants from related graft donors, with transient mixed chimerism. Unstimulated Tregs (CD4+CD25+CD127-) and CD4+CD25- non-Tregs were sorted from PBMCs. Libraries were prepared by immunoSEQ multiplex PCR; TCRdb keeps only in-frame clonotypes and omits some of them. Here the sample spans roughly 70,000 clones, more than 75% being singletons. This CDR3 has 17 amino acids. With 1 base clipped from V and 4 bases from J, the junction kept 5 bases outside the gene matches. Germline assignment: CDR1 SGHAT and CDR2 FQDESV (reference sequence). The study, taken as a whole, reports: For some patients, primers changed over time, blocking nucleotide-level comparison. The most relevant donor-specific Treg TCRbeta repertoire apparently came from expansion with activated donor B cells. Few patients were studied, so findings need validation in larger groups.

Regarding this clone: Antigen unknown.

The receptor was derived from a human patient who received a combined kidney and bone marrow transplant. The graft donor may account for some of the T cells. The rearrangement links TRBV11-1 to TRBJ2-1; 12 bases agree with TRBD2. The starting material was CD4+ T cells from blood (PBMCs), obtained 6 months after the transplant. CDR3 nucleotides: TGTGCCAGCAGCTTAGAACTAGCGGGAGGTCCATACAATGAGCAGTTCTTC. Translating gives CASSLELAGGPYNEQFF.